Listed below are T cell receptor beta chains from one sample, sequenced in a study of T cells expressing NK-cell markers. Following a re-call of the 5' RACE reads, TCRdb has one entry per CDR3 protein and lacks DNA. The listing records roughly 170,000 distinct CDR3 sequences. What was sequenced was blood T cells: a sorted CD56 or NKG2C T cell subset, CD4+ or CD8+ T cells, or bulk PBMC T cells (not recorded which). The receptors derive from a woman between 18 and 69 years old in good health. CDR3s include the opening cysteine and the closing phenylalanine or tryptophan. Each record gives: J gene, V gene, CDR3 protein.

J gene: TRBJ2-3
V gene: TRBV6-1
CDR3 protein: CASSWIRGRTDTQYF

J gene: TRBJ2-5
V gene: TRBV21-1
CDR3 protein: CASSKKEGVTRCGETQYF

J gene: TRBJ1-1
V gene: TRBV20-1
CDR3 protein: CSARGWDSEAFF

J gene: TRBJ2-5
V gene: TRBV29-1
CDR3 protein: CSVEKIRQGGETQYF

J gene: TRBJ2-7
V gene: TRBV7-2
CDR3 protein: CASSPAGGSYEQYF

J gene: TRBJ2-7
V gene: TRBV29-1
CDR3 protein: CSATPTGQGSSYEQYF

J gene: TRBJ2-2
V gene: TRBV4-2
CDR3 protein: CASSQPGLGDTGELFF

J gene: TRBJ1-1
V gene: TRBV2
CDR3 protein: CASSGGRANTEAFF

J gene: TRBJ2-5
V gene: TRBV4-1
CDR3 protein: CASSQVGQRGPQETQYF

J gene: TRBJ1-3
V gene: TRBV21-1
CDR3 protein: CASSKANLRSGNTIYF

J gene: TRBJ2-2
V gene: TRBV5-1
CDR3 protein: CASSSTSGRVVWRELFF

J gene: TRBJ1-4
V gene: TRBV5-1
CDR3 protein: CASSRANEKLFF

J gene: TRBJ2-2
V gene: TRBV7-3
CDR3 protein: CASSRSSFGTGELFF

J gene: TRBJ2-1
V gene: TRBV25-1
CDR3 protein: CASMGFGGDEQFF

J gene: TRBJ1-2
V gene: TRBV20-1
CDR3 protein: CSAPTGSTYGYTF

J gene: TRBJ2-3
V gene: TRBV11-1
CDR3 protein: CASSLRTSGTGSTDTQYF

J gene: TRBJ1-2
V gene: TRBV5-1
CDR3 protein: CASSSRTPEDGYTF

J gene: TRBJ2-1
V gene: TRBV29-1
CDR3 protein: CSVGNYRGRAGEQFF

J gene: TRBJ1-2
V gene: TRBV21-1
CDR3 protein: CASSRGKIETGGYTF

J gene: TRBJ1-2
V gene: TRBV12-3/TRBV12-4
CDR3 protein: CASSLLWNGYTF

J gene: TRBJ2-3
V gene: TRBV7-2
CDR3 protein: CASSLLLGLGGDTQYF

J gene: TRBJ1-2
V gene: TRBV7-2
CDR3 protein: CASSRDGVGGYTF

J gene: TRBJ1-2
V gene: TRBV5-8
CDR3 protein: CASSLTGEGYGYTF

J gene: TRBJ1-5
V gene: TRBV29-1
CDR3 protein: CSVGTPNQPQHF

J gene: TRBJ2-7
V gene: TRBV12-3/TRBV12-4
CDR3 protein: CASSKGTSGAYEQYF

J gene: TRBJ1-6
V gene: TRBV14
CDR3 protein: CASSPTGSSYNSPLHF

J gene: TRBJ2-7
V gene: TRBV11-2
CDR3 protein: CASSPRPGMDYEQYF

J gene: TRBJ2-1
V gene: TRBV24-1
CDR3 protein: CATSDLREKEQFF

J gene: TRBJ1-4
V gene: TRBV5-1
CDR3 protein: CASSLAPRDQGTNEKLFF

J gene: TRBJ1-5
V gene: TRBV30
CDR3 protein: CACKRNTGDGQPQHF

J gene: TRBJ2-3
V gene: TRBV29-1
CDR3 protein: CSVGVGDTQYF

J gene: TRBJ2-2
V gene: TRBV5-8
CDR3 protein: CASSRRQVNTGELFF

J gene: TRBJ1-5
V gene: TRBV5-1
CDR3 protein: CASSPDYSNQPQHF

J gene: TRBJ2-2
V gene: TRBV7-3
CDR3 protein: CASSLSSSVTGELFF

J gene: TRBJ2-1
V gene: TRBV20-1
CDR3 protein: CSAPGISYNEQFF

J gene: TRBJ2-5
V gene: TRBV7-9
CDR3 protein: CASSASGGETQYF

J gene: TRBJ2-7
V gene: TRBV14
CDR3 protein: CASSHGSGTANYEQYF

J gene: TRBJ2-2
V gene: TRBV3-1
CDR3 protein: CASSQRGATGELFF

J gene: TRBJ2-1
V gene: TRBV7-3
CDR3 protein: CASSLNPGLAGGPSYNEQFF

J gene: TRBJ1-6
V gene: TRBV10-3
CDR3 protein: CAIRTGTSPLHF

J gene: TRBJ1-2
V gene: TRBV24-1
CDR3 protein: CATSDRRDGDYGYTF

J gene: TRBJ2-1
V gene: TRBV5-1
CDR3 protein: CASSPSLAGATDEQFF

J gene: TRBJ1-1
V gene: TRBV5-1
CDR3 protein: CASSLDGHSNTEAFF